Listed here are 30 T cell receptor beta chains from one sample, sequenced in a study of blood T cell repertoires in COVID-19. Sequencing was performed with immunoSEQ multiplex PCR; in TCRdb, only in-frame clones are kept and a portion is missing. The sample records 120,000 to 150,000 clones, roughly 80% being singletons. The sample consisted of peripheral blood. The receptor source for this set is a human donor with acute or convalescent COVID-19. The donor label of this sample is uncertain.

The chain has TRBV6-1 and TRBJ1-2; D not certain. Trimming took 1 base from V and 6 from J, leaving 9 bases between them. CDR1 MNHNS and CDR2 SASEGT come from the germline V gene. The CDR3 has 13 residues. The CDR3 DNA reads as TGTGCCAGCAGTGAAGGAACAGTCCATGGCTACACCTTC. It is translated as CASSEGTVHGYTF.

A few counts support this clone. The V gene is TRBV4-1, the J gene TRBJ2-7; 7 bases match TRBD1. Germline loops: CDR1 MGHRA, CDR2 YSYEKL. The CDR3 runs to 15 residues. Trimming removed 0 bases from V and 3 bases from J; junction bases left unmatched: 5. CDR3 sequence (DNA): TGCGCCAGCAGCCAAGAGGGACAGCGCTACTACGAGCAGTACTTC. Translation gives CASSQEGQRYYEQYF.

The CDR3, as DNA: TGTGCCAGCAGTGAGGCTAGCGTCAAAACTGAAGCTTTCTTT. Amino acid sequence: CASSEASVKTEAFF. The J gene is TRBJ1-1, the V gene TRBV6-1, with D uncertain. V lost 3 bases, J lost 5 bases, and 13 bases lay in between. Germline CDR1 reads MNHNS; CDR2 reads SASEGT. The CDR3 contains 14 residues.

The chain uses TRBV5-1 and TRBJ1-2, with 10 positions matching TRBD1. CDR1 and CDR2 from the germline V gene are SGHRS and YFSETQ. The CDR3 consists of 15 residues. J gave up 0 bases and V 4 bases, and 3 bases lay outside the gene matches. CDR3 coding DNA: TGCGCCAGCAGCCTAGGACAGGGGGCTAACTATGGCTACACCTTC. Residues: CASSLGQGANYGYTF.

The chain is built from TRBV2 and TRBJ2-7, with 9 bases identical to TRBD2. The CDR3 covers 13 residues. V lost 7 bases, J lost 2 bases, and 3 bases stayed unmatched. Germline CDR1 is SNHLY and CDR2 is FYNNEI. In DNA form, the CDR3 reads TGTGCCAGCACAGCGGGGGGAACCTACGAGCAGTACTTC. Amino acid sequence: CASTAGGTYEQYF.

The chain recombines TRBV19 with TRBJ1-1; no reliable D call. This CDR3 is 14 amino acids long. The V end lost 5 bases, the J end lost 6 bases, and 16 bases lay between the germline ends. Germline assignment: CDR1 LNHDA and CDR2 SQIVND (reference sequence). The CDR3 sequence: CASSPGVGTAEAFF. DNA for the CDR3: TGTGCCAGTAGTCCGGGAGTAGGAACGGCTGAAGCTTTCTTT.

The CDR3 region has the DNA TGTGCCAGCTCCCTACAGGGGGCCGGCACTGAAGCTTTCTTT. Amino acid sequence: CASSLQGAGTEAFF. V usage is TRBV2 and J usage is TRBJ1-1, with 9 bases matching TRBD1. After removal of 8 bases from V and 4 bases from J, the junction contained 8 bases not matched to a gene. Looked up from germline, CDR1 is SNHLY and CDR2 is FYNNEI. The CDR3 runs 14 residues.

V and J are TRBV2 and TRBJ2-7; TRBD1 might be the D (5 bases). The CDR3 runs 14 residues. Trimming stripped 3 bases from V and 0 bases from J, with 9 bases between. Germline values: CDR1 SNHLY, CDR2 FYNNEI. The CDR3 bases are TGTGCCAGCAGTGATCAGGGCATCTCCTACGAGCAGTACTTC. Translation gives CASSDQGISYEQYF.

The CDR3 nucleotides read TGTGCCAGCAGCGCCCGGACAGGGAATAATGAAAAACTGTTTTTT. Protein: CASSARTGNNEKLFF. The rearrangement links TRBV3-1 (or the pseudogene TRBV3-2) to TRBJ1-4, with TRBD1 matching 8 bases. V lost 5 bases to trimming and J lost 4 bases; unmatched junction nucleotides: 6. The length of the CDR3 is 15 residues. Germline CDR1 and CDR2: LGHDT and YNNKEL (reference sequence).

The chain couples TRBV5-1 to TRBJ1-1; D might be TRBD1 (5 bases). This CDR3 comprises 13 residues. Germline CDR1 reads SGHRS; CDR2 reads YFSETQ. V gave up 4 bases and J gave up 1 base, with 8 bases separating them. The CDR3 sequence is CASSAQGNTEAFF. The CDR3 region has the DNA TGCGCCAGCAGCGCCCAGGGGAACACTGAAGCTTTCTTT.

CDR3 nucleotide sequence: TGCAGCGTTTCCGGGACACCCAATACCTACGAGCAGTACTTC. It translates to CSVSGTPNTYEQYF. The chain couples TRBV29-1 to TRBJ2-7; D possibly corresponds to TRBD1 (6 bases). The CDR3 is 14 residues long. In germline, CDR1 is SQVTM, CDR2 ANQGSEA. Trimming removed 5 bases from V and 2 bases from J, with 16 bases in between.

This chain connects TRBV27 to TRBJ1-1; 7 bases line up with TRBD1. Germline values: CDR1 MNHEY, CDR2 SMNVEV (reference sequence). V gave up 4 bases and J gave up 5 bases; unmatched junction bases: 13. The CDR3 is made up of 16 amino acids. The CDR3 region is CASSSLIPTGRTEAFF. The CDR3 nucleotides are TGTGCCAGCAGTTCTTTAATTCCGACAGGGAGGACTGAAGCTTTCTTT.

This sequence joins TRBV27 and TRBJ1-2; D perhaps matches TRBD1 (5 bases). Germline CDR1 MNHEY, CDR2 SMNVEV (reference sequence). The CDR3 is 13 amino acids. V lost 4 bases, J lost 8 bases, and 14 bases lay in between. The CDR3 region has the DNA TGTGCCAGCAGTTCCCCCTCGGGGGAAGGCTACACCTTC. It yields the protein CASSSPSGEGYTF.

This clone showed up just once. As DNA, the CDR3 is TGTGCCAGCAGCGGGGACTTCGGTTACGAGCAGTACGTC. Protein product: CASSGDFGYEQYV. J is TRBJ2-7 and V is TRBV5-6, with D perhaps matching TRBD2 (6 bases). In germline, CDR1 is SGHDT, CDR2 YYEEEE. This CDR3 is 13 amino acids long. The V end lost 4 bases, the J end lost 4 bases, and 12 bases lay between the germline ends.

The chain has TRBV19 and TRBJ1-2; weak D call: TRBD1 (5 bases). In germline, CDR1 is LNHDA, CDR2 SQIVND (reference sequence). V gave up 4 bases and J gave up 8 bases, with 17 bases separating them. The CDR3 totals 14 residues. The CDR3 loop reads CASSTPGGAGGYTF. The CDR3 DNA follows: TGTGCCAGTAGTACCCCCGGCGGGGCCGGCGGCTACACCTTC. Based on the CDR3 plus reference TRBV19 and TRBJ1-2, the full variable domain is DGGITQSPKYLFRKEGQNVTLSCEQNLNHDAMYWYRQDPGQGLRLIYYSQIVNDFQKGDIAEGYSVSREKKESFPLTVTSAQKNPTAFYLCASSTPGGAGGYTFGSGTRLTVV.

In DNA, the CDR3 is TGTGCCAGTAGTATACAACGGGGGGACGGCTACACCTTC. The encoded protein is CASSIQRGDGYTF. The V gene is TRBV19, the J gene TRBJ1-2, with a tentative D call TRBD1 (5 bases). The germline V and J ends were trimmed by 2 bases and 8 bases, with 12 bases remaining between them. This CDR3 has 13 residues. CDR1 LNHDA and CDR2 SQIVND come from the germline V gene (reference sequence).

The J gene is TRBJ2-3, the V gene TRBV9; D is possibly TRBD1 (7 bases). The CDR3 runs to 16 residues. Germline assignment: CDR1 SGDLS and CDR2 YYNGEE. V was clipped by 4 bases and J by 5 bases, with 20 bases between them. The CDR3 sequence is CASSPSGGGKQDTQYF. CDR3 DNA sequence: TGTGCCAGCAGCCCCAGTGGAGGGGGCAAACAAGATACGCAGTATTTT.

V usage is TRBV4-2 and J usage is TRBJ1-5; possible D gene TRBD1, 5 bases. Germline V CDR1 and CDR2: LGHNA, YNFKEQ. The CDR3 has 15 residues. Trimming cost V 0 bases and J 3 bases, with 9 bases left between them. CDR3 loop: CASSQEAQANQPQHF. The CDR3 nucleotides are TGTGCCAGCAGCCAAGAAGCACAGGCCAATCAGCCCCAGCATTTT.

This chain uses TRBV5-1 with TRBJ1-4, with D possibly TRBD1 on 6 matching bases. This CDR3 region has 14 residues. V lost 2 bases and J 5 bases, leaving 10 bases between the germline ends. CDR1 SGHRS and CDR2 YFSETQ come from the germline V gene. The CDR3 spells CASSLQGANEKLFF. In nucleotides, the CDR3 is TGCGCCAGCAGCTTACAGGGTGCGAATGAAAAACTGTTTTTT.

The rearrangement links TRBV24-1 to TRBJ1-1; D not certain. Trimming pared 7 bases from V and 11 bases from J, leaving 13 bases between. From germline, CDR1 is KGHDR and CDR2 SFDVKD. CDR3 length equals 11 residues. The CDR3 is CATRREGEAFF. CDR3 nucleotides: TGTGCCACCAGGAGGGAGGGAGAGGCTTTCTTT.

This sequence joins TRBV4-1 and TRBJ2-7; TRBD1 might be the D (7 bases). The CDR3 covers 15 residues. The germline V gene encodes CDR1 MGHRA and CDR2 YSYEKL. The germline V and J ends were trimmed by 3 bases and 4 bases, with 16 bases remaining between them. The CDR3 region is CASSQRDSLFYEQYF. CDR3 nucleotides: TGCGCCAGCAGCCAGCGGGACAGCCTTTTTTACGAGCAGTACTTC.

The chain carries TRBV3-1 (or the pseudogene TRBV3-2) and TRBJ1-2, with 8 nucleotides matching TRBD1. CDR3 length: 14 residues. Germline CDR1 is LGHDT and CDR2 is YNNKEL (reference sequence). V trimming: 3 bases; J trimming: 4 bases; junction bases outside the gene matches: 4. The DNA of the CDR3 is TGTGCCAGCAGCCAGACAGGGGCCGGCTATGGCTACACCTTC. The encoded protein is CASSQTGAGYGYTF.

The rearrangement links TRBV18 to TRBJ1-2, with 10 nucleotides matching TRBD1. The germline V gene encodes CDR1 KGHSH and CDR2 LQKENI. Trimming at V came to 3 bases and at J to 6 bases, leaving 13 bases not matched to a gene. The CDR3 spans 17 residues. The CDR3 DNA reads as TGTGCCAGCTCACCCGCACCTGGGACAGGGGTTTCTAATGGCTACACCTTC. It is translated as CASSPAPGTGVSNGYTF.

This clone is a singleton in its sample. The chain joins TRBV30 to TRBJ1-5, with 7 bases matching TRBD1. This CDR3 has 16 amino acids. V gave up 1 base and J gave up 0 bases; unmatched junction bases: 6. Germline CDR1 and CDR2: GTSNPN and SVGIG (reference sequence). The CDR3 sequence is CAWSDQGGYSNQPQHF. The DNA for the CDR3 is TGTGCCTGGAGTGATCAGGGGGGTTATAGCAATCAGCCCCAGCATTTT.

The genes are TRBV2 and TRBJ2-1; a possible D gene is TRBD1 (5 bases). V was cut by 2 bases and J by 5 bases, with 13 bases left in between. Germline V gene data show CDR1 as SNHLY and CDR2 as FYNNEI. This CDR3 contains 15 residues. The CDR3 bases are TGTGCCAGCAGTGAAATCAGGGTGTCCCACAATGAGCAGTTCTTC. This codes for CASSEIRVSHNEQFF. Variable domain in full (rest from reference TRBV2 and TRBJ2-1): EPEVTQTPSHQVTQMGQEVILRCVPISNHLYFYWYRQILGQKVEFLVSFYNNEISEKSEIFDDQFSVERPDGSNFTLKIRSTKLEDSAMYFCASSEIRVSHNEQFFGPGTRLTVL.

The CDR3 is CASSLHAKETQYF. The CDR3 nucleotides are TGTGCCAGCAGCCTACATGCAAAAGAGACCCAGTACTTC. V is TRBV4-2 and J is TRBJ2-5, with D hard to call. Germline V gene data show CDR1 as LGHNA and CDR2 as YNFKEQ. The CDR3 contains 13 residues. Deletions cut 4 bases from V and 3 bases from J, with 9 bases between.

CDR3 sequence (DNA): TGTGCCAGTAGTAGGGCAGGATCTATCGGGGAGCTGTTTTTT. Protein product: CASSRAGSIGELFF. This rearrangement joins TRBV19 to TRBJ2-2; D call uncertain. Germline loops: CDR1 LNHDA, CDR2 SQIVND (reference sequence). The CDR3 contains 14 residues. Trimming removed 4 bases at V and 7 bases at J, with 13 bases between.

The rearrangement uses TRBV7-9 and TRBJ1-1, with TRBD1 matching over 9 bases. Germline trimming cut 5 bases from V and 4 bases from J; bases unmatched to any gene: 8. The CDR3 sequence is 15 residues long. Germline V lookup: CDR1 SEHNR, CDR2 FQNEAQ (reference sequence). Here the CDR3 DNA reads TGTGCCAGCAGCACAGGGGGCATGTATGGCACTGAAGCTTTCTTT. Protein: CASSTGGMYGTEAFF.

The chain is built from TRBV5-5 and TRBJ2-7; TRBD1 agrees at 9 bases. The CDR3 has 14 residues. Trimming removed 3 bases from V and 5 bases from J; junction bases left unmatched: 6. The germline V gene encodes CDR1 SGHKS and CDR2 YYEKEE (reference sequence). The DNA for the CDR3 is TGTGCCAGCAGCTCTCCGGGACAGGGCAACGAGCAGTACTTC. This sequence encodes CASSSPGQGNEQYF.

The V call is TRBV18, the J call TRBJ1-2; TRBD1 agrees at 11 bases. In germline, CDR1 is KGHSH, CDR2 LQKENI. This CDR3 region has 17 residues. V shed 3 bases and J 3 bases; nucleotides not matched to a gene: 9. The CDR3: CASSPLGQGALDYGYTF. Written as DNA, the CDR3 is TGTGCCAGCTCACCCTTAGGACAGGGGGCTCTGGACTATGGCTACACCTTC.